This T cell receptor (beta chain) was obtained from a study of cytomegalovirus exposure and HLA in healthy donors. Findings of the study overall: Later findings reportedly placed an Asian-associated ancestry cluster below the approximately 620-donor mean for N-insertions. TCR beta V- and J-gene trimming, according to a later analysis, was linked to a missense DCLRE1C variant.

All the people who gave samples were healthy bone marrow donors. Unrecorded immune exposure was likely among donors, who were nominally healthy when sampled. In regard to this clone: Its antigen is not identified.

The study ran its PCR with 60 Vbeta and 13 Jbeta primers. The repertoire was sequenced with immunoSEQ multiplex PCR; TCRdb's copy has only in-frame clones and lacks some. This sample's clone table lists approximately 110,000 clones. The sample taken for sequencing was PBMCs. The clonotype originates from a young man in good health and CMV-seronegative.

The CDR3 DNA follows: TGTGCCAGCAGCCCCCCGTCGGGGAATACGCAGTATTTT. This codes for CASSPPSGNTQYF. The V and J genes are TRBV7-9 and TRBJ2-3, with D possibly matching TRBD2 (5 bases). Germline V lookup: CDR1 SEHNR, CDR2 FQNEAQ (reference sequence). V lost 5 bases, J lost 7 bases, and 13 bases lay in between. This CDR3 is 13 amino acids long.